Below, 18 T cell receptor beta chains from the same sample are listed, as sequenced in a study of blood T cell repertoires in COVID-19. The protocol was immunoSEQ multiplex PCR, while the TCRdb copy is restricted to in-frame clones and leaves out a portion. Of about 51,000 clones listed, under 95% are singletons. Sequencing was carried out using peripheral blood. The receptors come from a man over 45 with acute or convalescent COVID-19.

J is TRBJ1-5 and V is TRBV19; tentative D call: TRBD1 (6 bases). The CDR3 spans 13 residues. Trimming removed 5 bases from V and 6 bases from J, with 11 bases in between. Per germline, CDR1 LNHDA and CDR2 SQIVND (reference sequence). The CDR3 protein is CASSFQGTQPQHF. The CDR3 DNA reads TGTGCCAGTAGTTTCCAGGGGACTCAGCCCCAGCATTTT.

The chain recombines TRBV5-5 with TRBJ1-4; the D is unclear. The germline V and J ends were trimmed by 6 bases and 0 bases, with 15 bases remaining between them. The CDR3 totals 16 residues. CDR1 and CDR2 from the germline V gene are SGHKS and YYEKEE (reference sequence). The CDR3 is CASTIGVGATNEKLFF. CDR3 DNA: TGTGCCAGCACCATTGGAGTCGGTGCAACTAATGAAAAACTGTTTTTT.

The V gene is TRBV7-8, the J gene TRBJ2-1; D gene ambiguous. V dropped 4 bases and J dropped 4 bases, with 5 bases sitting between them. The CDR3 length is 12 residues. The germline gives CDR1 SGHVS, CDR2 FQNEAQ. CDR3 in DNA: TGTGCCAGCAGCTCTATTTACAATGAGCAGTTCTTC. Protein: CASSSIYNEQFF.

CDR3 nucleotides: TGTGCCAGTAGTAGGGGGGGGGTCGCTCAGCCCCAGCATTTT. It encodes CASSRGGVAQPQHF. The genes are TRBV19 and TRBJ1-5; tentative D call: TRBD1 (5 bases). V lost 4 bases and J lost 6, with 13 bases in between. This CDR3 comprises 14 residues. CDR1 LNHDA and CDR2 SQIVND come from the germline V gene (reference sequence). The entire variable domain, with the rest obtained from reference TRBV19 and TRBJ1-5, is as follows: DGGITQSPKYLFRKEGQNVTLSCEQNLNHDAMYWYRQDPGQGLRLIYYSQIVNDFQKGDIAEGYSVSREKKESFPLTVTSAQKNPTAFYLCASSRGGVAQPQHFGDGTRLSIL.

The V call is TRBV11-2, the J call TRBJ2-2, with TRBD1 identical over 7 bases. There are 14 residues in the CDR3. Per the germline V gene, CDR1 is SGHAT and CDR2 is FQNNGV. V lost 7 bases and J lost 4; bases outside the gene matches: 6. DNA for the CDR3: TGTGCCAGCAAGAAAACAGGGGCCACCGGGGAGCTGTTTTTT. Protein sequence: CASKKTGATGELFF.

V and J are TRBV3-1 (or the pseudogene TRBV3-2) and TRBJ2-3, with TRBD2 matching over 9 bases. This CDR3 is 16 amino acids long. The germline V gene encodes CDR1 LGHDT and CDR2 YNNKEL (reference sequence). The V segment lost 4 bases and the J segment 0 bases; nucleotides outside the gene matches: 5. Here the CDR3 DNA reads TGTGCCAGCAGCCCTTTAGCGGGGGCTAGCACAGATACGCAGTATTTT. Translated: CASSPLAGASTDTQYF.

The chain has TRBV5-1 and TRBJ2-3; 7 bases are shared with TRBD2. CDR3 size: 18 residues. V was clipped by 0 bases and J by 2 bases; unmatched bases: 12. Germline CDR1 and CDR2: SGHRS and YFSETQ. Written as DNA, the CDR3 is TGCGCCAGCAGCTTGGCCGGGGAGGCTAGCGGTCACACAGATACGCAGTATTTT. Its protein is CASSLAGEASGHTDTQYF.

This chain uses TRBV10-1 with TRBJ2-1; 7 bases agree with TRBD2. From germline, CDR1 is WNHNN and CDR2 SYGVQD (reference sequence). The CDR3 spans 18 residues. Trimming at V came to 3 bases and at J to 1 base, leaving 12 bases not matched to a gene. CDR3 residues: CASSEHEGRGSSYNEQFF. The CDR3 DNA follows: TGCGCCAGCAGTGAACACGAGGGGCGGGGGAGTTCCTACAATGAGCAGTTCTTC.

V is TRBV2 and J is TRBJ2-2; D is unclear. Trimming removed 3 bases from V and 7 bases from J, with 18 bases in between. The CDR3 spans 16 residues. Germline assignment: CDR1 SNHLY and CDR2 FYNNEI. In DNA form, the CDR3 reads TGTGCCAGCAGTGAGACGGCTGCCACCCCGGGCGGGGAGCTGTTTTTT. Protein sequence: CASSETAATPGGELFF.

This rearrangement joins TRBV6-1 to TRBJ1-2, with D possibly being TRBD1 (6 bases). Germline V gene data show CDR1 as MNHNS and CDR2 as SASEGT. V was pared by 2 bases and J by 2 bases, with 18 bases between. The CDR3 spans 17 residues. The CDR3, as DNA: TGTGCCAGCAGTGAAACCCCAAGGGGGGGGATCAACTATGGCTACACCTTC. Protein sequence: CASSETPRGGINYGYTF.

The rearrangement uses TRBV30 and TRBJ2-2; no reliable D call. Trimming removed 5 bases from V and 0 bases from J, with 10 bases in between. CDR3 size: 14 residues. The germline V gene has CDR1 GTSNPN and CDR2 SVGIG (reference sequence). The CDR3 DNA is TGTGCCTGGGGAGCAAGCTCGAACACCGGGGAGCTGTTTTTT. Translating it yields CAWGASSNTGELFF.

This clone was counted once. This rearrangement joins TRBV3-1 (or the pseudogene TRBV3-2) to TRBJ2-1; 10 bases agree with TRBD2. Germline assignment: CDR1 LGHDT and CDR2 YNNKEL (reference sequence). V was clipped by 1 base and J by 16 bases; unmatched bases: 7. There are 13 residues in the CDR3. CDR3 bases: TGTGCCAGCAGCCAAGTTAAGCGGGGGGGTTTTTTCTTC. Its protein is CASSQVKRGGFFF.

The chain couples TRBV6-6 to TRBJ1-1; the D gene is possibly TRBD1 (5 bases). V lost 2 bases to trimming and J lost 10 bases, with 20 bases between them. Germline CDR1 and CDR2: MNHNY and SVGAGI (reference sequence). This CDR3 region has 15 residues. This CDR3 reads CASSYEHLGGKGAFF. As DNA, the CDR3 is TGTGCCAGCAGTTACGAGCATCTCGGGGGAAAGGGAGCTTTCTTT.

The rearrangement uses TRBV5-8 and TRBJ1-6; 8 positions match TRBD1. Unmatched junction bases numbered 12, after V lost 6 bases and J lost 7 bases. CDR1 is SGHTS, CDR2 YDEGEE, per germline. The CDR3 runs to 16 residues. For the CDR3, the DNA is TGTGCCAGCACCTTAATCGACAGGGGTGGAAATTCACCCCTCCACTTT. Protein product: CASTLIDRGGNSPLHF.

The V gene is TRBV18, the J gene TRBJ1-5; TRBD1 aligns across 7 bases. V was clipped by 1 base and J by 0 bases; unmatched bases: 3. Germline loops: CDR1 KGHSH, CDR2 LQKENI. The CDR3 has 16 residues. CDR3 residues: CASSPRDSNSNQPQHF. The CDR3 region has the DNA TGTGCCAGCTCACCACGGGACAGTAATAGCAATCAGCCCCAGCATTTT.

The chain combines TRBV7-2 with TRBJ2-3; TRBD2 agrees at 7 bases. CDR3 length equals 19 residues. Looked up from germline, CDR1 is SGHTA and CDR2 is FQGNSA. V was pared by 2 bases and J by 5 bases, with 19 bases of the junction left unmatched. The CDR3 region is CASSLLLGLIGLDKDTQYF. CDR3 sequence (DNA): TGTGCCAGCAGCTTACTACTAGGGTTAATAGGACTAGATAAAGATACGCAGTATTTT.

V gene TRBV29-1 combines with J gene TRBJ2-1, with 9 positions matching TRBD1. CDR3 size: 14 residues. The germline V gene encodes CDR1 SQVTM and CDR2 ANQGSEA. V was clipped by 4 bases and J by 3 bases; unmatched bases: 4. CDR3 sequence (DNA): TGCAGCGTTGGGGGACAGGGTCGCTACAATGAGCAGTTCTTC. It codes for CSVGGQGRYNEQFF.

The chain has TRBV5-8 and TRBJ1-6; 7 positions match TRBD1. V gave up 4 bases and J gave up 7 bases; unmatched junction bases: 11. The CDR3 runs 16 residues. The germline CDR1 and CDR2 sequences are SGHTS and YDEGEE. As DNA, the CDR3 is TGTGCCAGCAGCCGATACAGGGGAGGAAAGAATTCACCCCTCCACTTT. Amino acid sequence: CASSRYRGGKNSPLHF.